This T cell receptor beta chain was obtained from a study of cytotoxic CD8 clonotypes in ibrutinib-treated CLL. About this clone itself: Its antigen remains unknown. The junction does not match germline at one end; this may be a read error.

Study-level points and caveats: Whereas clonality rose at ibrutinib response, it declined toward baseline at progression. Baseline clonality, above age-matched healthy donor levels, tracked circulating CD8+ T-cell counts.

Cryopreserved PBMCs supplied 2 to 2.5 micrograms of genomic DNA for TCR beta libraries. Here immunoSEQ multiplex PCR was the method, and the copy in TCRdb shows in-frame clones only, minus some. The data contain approximately 97,000 clones, 60% to 80% of them seen just once; the ten biggest clones take up 20% to 25%. Germline CDR1 is SSHAT and CDR2 is FNYEAQ (reference sequence). This CDR3 contains 13 residues. This chain connects TRBV7-7 to TRBJ2-2; D call uncertain. The TCR originated in a human donor with chronic lymphocytic leukemia. Sequences were derived from PBMCs, sampled after 24 months of ibrutinib treatment. In nucleotides, the CDR3 is TGTGCTAGCAGCACAACGGACGCCGGGGAGCTGTTTTTT. Translating gives CASSTTDAGELFF.